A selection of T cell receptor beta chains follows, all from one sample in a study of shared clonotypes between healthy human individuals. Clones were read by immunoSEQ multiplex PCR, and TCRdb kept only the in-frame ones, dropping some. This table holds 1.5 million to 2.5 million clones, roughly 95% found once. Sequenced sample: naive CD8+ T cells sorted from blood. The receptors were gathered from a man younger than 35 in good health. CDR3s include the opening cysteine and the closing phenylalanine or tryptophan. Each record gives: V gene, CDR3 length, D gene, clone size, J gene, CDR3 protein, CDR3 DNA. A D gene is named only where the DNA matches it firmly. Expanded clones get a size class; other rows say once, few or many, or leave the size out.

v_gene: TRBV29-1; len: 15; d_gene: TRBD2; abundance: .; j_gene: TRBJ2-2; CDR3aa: CSSLIGTSGTGELFF; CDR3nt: TGCAGCTCCCTCATTGGGACTAGCGGAACCGGGGAGCTGTTTTTT
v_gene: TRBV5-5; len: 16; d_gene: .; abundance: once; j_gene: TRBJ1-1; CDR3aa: CASSSLPQGRDTEAFF; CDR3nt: TGTGCCAGCAGCTCGCTACCACAGGGTAGAGACACTGAAGCTTTCTTT
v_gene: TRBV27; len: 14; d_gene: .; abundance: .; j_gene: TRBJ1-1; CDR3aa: CASSFGEGNTEAFF; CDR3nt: TGTGCCAGCAGTTTTGGGGAGGGGAACACTGAAGCTTTCTTT
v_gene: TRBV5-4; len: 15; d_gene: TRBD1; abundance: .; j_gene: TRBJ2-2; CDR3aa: CASARDRGDTGELFF; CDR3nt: TGTGCCTCCGCCCGGGACAGGGGAGACACCGGGGAGCTGTTTTTT
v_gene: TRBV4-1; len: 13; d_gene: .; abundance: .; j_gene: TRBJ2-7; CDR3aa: CASSLTRTYEQYF; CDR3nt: TGCGCCAGCAGCCTAACTAGGACCTACGAGCAGTACTTC
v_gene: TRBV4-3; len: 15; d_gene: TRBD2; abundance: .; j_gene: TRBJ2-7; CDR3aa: CASSPGLAGFYEQYF; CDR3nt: TGCGCCAGCAGCCCGGGACTAGCGGGATTCTACGAGCAGTACTTC
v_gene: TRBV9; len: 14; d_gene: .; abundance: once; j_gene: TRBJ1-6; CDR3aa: CASSAGPRGTTLHF; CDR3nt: TGTGCCAGCAGCGCGGGACCCAGGGGCACCACCCTCCACTTT
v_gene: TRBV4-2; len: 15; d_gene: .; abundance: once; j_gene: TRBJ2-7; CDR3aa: CASSQEAGTPYEQYF; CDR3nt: TGTGCCAGCAGCCAAGAGGCAGGGACCCCCTACGAGCAGTACTTC
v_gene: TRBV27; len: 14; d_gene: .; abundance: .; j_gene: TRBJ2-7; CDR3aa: CASSPTGTLYEQYF; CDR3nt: TGTGCCAGCAGTCCAACAGGGACCCTCTACGAGCAGTACTTC
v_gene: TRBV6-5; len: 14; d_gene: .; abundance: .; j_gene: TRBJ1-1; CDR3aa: CASSYYGGDTEAFF; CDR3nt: TGTGCCAGCAGTTACTACGGGGGGGACACTGAAGCTTTCTTT
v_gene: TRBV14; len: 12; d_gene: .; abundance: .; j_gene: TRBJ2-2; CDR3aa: CASSQVPGELFF; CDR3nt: TGTGCCAGCAGCCAGGTACCCGGGGAGCTGTTTTTT
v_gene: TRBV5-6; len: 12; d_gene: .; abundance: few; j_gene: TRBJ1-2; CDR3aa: CASSLYASGYTF; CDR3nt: TGTGCCAGCAGCTTGTATGCGAGCGGCTACACCTTC
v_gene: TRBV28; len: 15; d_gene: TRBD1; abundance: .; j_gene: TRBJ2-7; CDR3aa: CASKLSRQGAYEQYF; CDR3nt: TGTGCCAGCAAGTTGTCAAGGCAGGGGGCGTACGAGCAGTACTTC
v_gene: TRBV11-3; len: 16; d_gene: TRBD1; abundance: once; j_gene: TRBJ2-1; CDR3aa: CASSSRDRGSSNEQFF; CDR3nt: TGTGCCAGCAGCTCCCGGGACAGGGGCTCGTCTAATGAGCAGTTCTTC
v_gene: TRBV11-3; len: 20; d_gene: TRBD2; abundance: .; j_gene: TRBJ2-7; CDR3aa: CASSRSRLPNLAGGPYEQYF; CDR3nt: TGTGCCAGCAGCCGCTCCCGTTTACCTAACCTAGCGGGGGGGCCGTACGAGCAGTACTTC
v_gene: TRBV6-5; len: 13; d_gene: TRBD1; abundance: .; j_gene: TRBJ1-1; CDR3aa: CASSYGQGVEAFF; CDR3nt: TGTGCCAGCAGTTACGGGCAGGGGGTTGAAGCTTTCTTT
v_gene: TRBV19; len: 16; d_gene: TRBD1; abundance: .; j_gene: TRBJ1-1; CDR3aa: CASSMGFGTGNTEAFF; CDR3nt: TGTGCCAGTAGTATGGGCTTCGGGACAGGGAACACTGAAGCTTTCTTT
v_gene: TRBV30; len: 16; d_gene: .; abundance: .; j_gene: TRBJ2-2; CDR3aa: CAWSVRERPQGGELFF; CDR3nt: TGTGCCTGGAGTGTACGCGAACGACCCCAGGGCGGGGAGCTGTTTTTT
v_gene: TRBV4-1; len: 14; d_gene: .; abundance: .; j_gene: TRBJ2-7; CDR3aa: CASSPRDGSYEQYF; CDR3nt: TGCGCCAGCAGCCCACGGGACGGCTCCTACGAGCAGTACTTC
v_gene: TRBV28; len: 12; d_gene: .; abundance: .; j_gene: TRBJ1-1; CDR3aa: CASSTANTEAFF; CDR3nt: TGTGCCAGCTCAACAGCGAACACTGAAGCTTTCTTT
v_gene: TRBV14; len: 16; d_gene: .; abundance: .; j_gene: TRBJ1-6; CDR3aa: CASSQGRSSYNSPLHF; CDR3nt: TGTGCCAGCAGCCAAGGCCGCAGCTCCTATAATTCACCCCTCCACTTT
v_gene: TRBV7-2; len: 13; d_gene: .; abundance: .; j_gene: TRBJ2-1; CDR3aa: CASSLRGYNEQFF; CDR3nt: TGTGCCAGCAGCTTACGCGGATACAATGAGCAGTTCTTC
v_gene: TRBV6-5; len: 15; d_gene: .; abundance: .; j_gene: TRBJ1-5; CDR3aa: CASSYSGASNQPQHF; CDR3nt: TGTGCCAGCAGTTACTCAGGGGCCAGCAATCAGCCCCAGCATTTT
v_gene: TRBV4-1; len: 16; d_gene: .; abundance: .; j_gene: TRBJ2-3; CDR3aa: CASSQGGRGGTDTQYF; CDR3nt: TGCGCCAGCAGCCAGGGCGGTAGGGGAGGCACAGATACGCAGTATTTT
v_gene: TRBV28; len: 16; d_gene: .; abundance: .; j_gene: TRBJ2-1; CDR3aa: CASSSRDGSPNNEQFF; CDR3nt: TGTGCCAGCAGTTCCCGGGACGGATCACCTAACAATGAGCAGTTCTTC
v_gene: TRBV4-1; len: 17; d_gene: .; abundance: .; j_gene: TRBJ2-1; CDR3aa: CASSQDLLAEGGNEQFF; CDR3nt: TGCGCCAGCAGCCAAGATCTTCTGGCGGAAGGAGGGAATGAGCAGTTCTTC
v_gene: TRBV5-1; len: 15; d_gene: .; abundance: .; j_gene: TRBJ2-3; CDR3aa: CASSPDGASTDTQYF; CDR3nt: TGCGCCAGCAGCCCGGACGGCGCTAGCACAGATACGCAGTATTTT
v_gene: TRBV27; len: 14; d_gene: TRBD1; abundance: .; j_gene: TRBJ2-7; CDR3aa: CASSFSGQDYEQYF; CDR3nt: TGTGCCAGCAGTTTTTCGGGACAGGACTACGAGCAGTACTTC
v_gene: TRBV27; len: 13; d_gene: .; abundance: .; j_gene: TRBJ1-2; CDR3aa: CASRSRGNYGYTF; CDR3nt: TGTGCCAGCAGAAGTCGGGGGAACTATGGCTACACCTTC
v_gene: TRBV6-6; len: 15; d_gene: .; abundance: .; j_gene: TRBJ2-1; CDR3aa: CASSYSAEGYNEQFF; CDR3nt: TGTGCCAGCAGTTACTCGGCGGAGGGCTACAATGAGCAGTTCTTC
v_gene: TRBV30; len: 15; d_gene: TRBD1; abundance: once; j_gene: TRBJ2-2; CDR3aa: CAWSGGQGFTGELFF; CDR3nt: TGTGCCTGGAGTGGGGGACAGGGGTTCACCGGGGAGCTGTTTTTT
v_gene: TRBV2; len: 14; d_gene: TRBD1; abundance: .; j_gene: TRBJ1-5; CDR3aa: CASSEITGGQPQHF; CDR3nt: TGTGCCAGCAGTGAAATTACAGGGGGCCAGCCCCAGCATTTT
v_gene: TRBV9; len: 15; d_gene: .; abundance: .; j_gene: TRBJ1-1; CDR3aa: CASSSRGGMNTEAFF; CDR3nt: TGTGCCAGCAGCTCCCGCGGGGGGATGAACACTGAAGCTTTCTTT
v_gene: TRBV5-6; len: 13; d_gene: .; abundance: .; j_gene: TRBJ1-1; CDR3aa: CASSLYGGTEAFF; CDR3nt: TGTGCCAGCAGCTTGTATGGGGGCACTGAAGCTTTCTTT
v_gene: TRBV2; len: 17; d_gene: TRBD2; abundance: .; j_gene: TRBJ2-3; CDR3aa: CASSETTSGVFEDTQYF; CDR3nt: TGTGCCAGCAGTGAAACGACTAGCGGGGTCTTCGAAGATACGCAGTATTTT
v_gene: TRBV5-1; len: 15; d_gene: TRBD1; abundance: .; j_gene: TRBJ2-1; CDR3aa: CASTPGQGAYNEQFF; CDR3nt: TGCGCCAGCACCCCGGGACAGGGGGCTTACAATGAGCAGTTCTTC
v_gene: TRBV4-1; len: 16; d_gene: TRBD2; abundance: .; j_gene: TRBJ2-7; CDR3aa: CASSQDWASGSYEQYF; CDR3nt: TGCGCCAGCAGCCAAGATTGGGCTAGCGGTTCCTACGAGCAGTACTTC
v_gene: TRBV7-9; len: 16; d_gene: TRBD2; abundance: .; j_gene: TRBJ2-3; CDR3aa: CASRAGLAGGPDTQYF; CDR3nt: TGTGCCAGCAGGGCCGGACTAGCGGGAGGCCCAGATACGCAGTATTTT
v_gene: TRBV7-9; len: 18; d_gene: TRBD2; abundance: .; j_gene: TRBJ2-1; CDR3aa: CASSPLRGSSGRVNEQFF; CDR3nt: TGTGCCAGCAGCCCCCTCCGTGGGAGTAGCGGGAGAGTGAATGAGCAGTTCTTC
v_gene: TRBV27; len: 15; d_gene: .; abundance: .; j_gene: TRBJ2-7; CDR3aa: CASSITGTMVHEQYF; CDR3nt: TGTGCCAGCAGTATTACCGGGACAATGGTCCACGAGCAGTACTTC
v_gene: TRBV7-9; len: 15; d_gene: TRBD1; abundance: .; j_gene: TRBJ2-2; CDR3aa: CASSGPVQGLGELFF; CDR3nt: TGTGCCAGCAGCGGCCCGGTACAGGGGCTCGGGGAGCTGTTTTTT
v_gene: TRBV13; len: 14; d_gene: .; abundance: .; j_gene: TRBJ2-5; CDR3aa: CASSLRGLHETQYF; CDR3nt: TGTGCCAGCAGCTTAAGGGGTCTCCATGAGACCCAGTACTTC
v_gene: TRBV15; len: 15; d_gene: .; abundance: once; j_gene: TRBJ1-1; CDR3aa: CATSSSPGPNTKAFF; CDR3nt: TGTGCCACCAGCAGTTCCCCGGGGCCGAACACTAAAGCTTTCTTT
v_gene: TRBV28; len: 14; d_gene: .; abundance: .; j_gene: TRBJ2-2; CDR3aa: CASSYGGSTGELFF; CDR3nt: TGTGCCAGCAGTTACGGAGGGAGCACCGGGGAGCTGTTTTTT
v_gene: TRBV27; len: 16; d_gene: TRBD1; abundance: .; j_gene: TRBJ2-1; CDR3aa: CASSLQSGGPVDEQFF; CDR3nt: TGTGCCAGCAGTTTACAGTCAGGGGGCCCAGTCGATGAGCAGTTCTTC
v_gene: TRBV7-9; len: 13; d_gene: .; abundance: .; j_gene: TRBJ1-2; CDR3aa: CASSLGTAYGYTF; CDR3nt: TGTGCCAGCAGCTTAGGGACAGCCTATGGCTACACCTTC
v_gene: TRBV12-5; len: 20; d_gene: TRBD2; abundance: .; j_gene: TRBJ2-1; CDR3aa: CASGFWASGGAVGRDNEQFF; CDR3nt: TGTGCTAGTGGTTTTTGGGCTAGCGGGGGGGCGGTGGGTAGGGACAATGAGCAGTTCTTC
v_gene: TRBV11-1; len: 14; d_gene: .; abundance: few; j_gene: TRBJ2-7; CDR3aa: CASSLSPPYYEQYF; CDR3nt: TGTGCCAGCAGCTTATCCCCCCCATACTACGAGCAGTACTTC
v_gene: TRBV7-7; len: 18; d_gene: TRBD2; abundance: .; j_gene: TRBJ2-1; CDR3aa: CASSLGLAGGPLYNEQFF; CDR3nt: TGTGCTAGCAGCTTGGGACTAGCGGGAGGACCCTTATACAATGAGCAGTTCTTC
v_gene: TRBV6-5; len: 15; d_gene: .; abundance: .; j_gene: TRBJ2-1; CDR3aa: CASSNEFELYNEQFF; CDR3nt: TGTGCCAGCAGCAACGAATTTGAACTTTACAATGAGCAGTTCTTC
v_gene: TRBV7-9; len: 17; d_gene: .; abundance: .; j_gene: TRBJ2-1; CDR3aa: CASSHPRGGQGGSEQFF; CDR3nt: TGTGCCAGCAGCCACCCAAGGGGGGGCCAGGGAGGATCGGAGCAGTTCTTC
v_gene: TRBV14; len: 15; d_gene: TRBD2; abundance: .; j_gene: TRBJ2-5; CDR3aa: CASSPGLAGGETQYF; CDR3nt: TGTGCCAGCAGCCCGGGACTAGCGGGAGGAGAGACCCAGTACTTC
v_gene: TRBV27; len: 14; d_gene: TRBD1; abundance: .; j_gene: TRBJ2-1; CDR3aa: CASSDRGPYNEQFF; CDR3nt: TGTGCCAGCTCGGACAGGGGTCCCTACAATGAGCAGTTCTTC
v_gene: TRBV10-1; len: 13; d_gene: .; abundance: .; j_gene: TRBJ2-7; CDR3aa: CASRADGSYEQYF; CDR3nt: TGCGCCAGCAGAGCGGACGGTTCCTACGAGCAGTACTTC